The 32 T cell receptor beta chains given below trace back to one sample, sequenced in a study of response to subunit inactivated influenza vaccine. TCRdb analysed the RT-PCR reads with MiXCR anew, one entry per CDR3 protein. The sample has about 570,000 distinct CDR3 sequences, around 11% seen once. These data were also reused for a study on T cells expressing NK-cell markers. That paper states: With UMIs, 5'RACE template switching was used to make TCR beta cDNA.

Sequenced material: PBMCs from blood, taken on the day of vaccination. The receptors shown here come from a man between 45 and 60 years old who received an inactivated influenza vaccine.

In its sample, this clonotype was seen a few times. The chain employs TRBV2 and TRBJ2-1, with D unclear. Trimming removed 3 bases from V and 7 bases from J, with 10 bases in between. Germline CDR1 and CDR2: SNHLY and FYNNEI. There are 13 residues in the CDR3. CDR3 nucleotides: TGTGCCAGCAGTGAGGGCGGTCCTAATGAGCAGTTCTTC. This codes for CASSEGGPNEQFF.

The gene calls are TRBV4-1 and TRBJ2-1, with D unresolved. Germline loops: CDR1 MGHRA, CDR2 YSYEKL. The V end was cut by 2 bases, the J end by 7 bases, with 9 bases between. This CDR3 region has 13 residues. The CDR3 sequence is CASSQFSGNEQFF. CDR3 nucleotides: TGCGCCAGCAGCCAATTCAGTGGTAATGAGCAGTTCTTC.

This clonotype was seen only a few times. The chain carries TRBV4-1 and TRBJ2-7; maybe TRBD1 (6 bases). The ends were cut back, 4 bases at V and 0 bases at J, with 19 bases in the middle. Germline V gene lookup returns CDR1 MGHRA and CDR2 YSYEKL. CDR3 length: 17 residues. The DNA of the CDR3 is TGCGCCAGCAGCCTCTATGGGGGCCCAACCCTCTCCTACGAGCAGTACTTC. Translated: CASSLYGGPTLSYEQYF.

The chain carries TRBV7-9 and TRBJ2-2; no reliable D call. The CDR3 has 16 amino acids. Trimming took 2 bases from V and 0 from J, leaving 10 bases between them. Germline assignment: CDR1 SEHNR and CDR2 FQNEAQ (reference sequence). CDR3 sequence: CASSLYQDANTGELFF. CDR3 nucleotides: TGTGCCAGCAGCTTATATCAGGACGCGAACACCGGGGAGCTGTTTTTT.

This clonotype was seen only a few times. The chain carries TRBV7-2 and TRBJ2-6, with 8 bases aligning to TRBD1. Germline V CDR1 and CDR2: SGHTA, FQGNSA. CDR3 length equals 16 residues. J gave up 1 base and V 5 bases, and 4 bases lay outside the gene matches. In DNA form, the CDR3 reads TGTGCCAGCAGCGTCACAGGGGGTTCTGGGGCCAACGTCCTGACTTTC. This translates into CASSVTGGSGANVLTF.

This clonotype has a handful of counts. The chain recombines TRBV2 with TRBJ2-7, with 7 bases aligning to TRBD1. The germline gives CDR1 SNHLY, CDR2 FYNNEI. There are 16 residues in the CDR3. With 1 base clipped from V and 3 bases from J, the junction kept 9 bases outside the gene matches. CDR3 DNA sequence: TGTGCCAGCAGTGAAGGCGAACAGGGGTTTTTCTACGAGCAGTACTTC. It translates to CASSEGEQGFFYEQYF.

A few counts support this clonotype. This chain uses TRBV3-1 with TRBJ2-5; the match to TRBD2 covers 7 bases. The CDR3 is 15 amino acids. Germline-derived CDR1 and CDR2 are LGHDT and YNNKEL (reference sequence). The ends lost 4 bases at V and 5 bases at J; junction bases unmatched: 10. CDR3 sequence (DNA): TGTGCCAGCAGCCCACTGGGACGGGAGGAGGAGACCCAGTACTTC. Translation gives CASSPLGREEETQYF.

This clonotype was seen a handful of times. The rearrangement joins TRBV12-3 or TRBV12-4 to TRBJ1-6; D remains unclear. CDR3 size: 15 residues. V was pared by 6 bases and J by 2 bases, with 11 bases between. The CDR3 here is CASRSGTAYNSPLHF. CDR3 nucleotides: TGTGCCAGCAGGTCGGGTACAGCCTATAATTCACCCCTCCACTTT.

This rearrangement joins TRBV7-2 to TRBJ2-2; maybe TRBD1 (6 bases). CDR1 is SGHTA, CDR2 FQGNSA, per germline. Between the trimmed V and J ends, which lost 5 bases and 1 base, there was a span of 14 bases. This CDR3 spans 16 amino acids. CDR3 protein: CASSPRGGLNTGELFF. The CDR3 DNA follows: TGTGCCAGCAGCCCCCGAGGGGGATTGAACACCGGGGAGCTGTTTTTT.

The rearrangement joins TRBV18 to TRBJ2-3; TRBD2 matches 14 bases. Trimming took 4 bases from V and 1 from J; bases not matched to a gene: 4. CDR1 is KGHSH and CDR2 is LQKENI in the germline V gene. The CDR3 runs 17 residues. The CDR3 DNA is TGTGCCAGCTCACACGGGACTAGCGGGAGTGGCACAGATACGCAGTATTTT. Amino acids: CASSHGTSGSGTDTQYF.

This chain joins TRBV20-1 and TRBJ2-3; maybe TRBD2 (7 bases). Trimming pared 0 bases from V and 2 bases from J, leaving 12 bases between. The CDR3 is 15 amino acids. CDR1 is DFQATT and CDR2 is SNEGSKA in the germline V gene (reference sequence). The CDR3 protein is CSARDPGGNTDTQYF. CDR3 DNA sequence: TGCAGTGCTAGAGACCCGGGGGGCAACACAGATACGCAGTATTTT.

This clonotype was counted only a few times. The chain carries TRBV12-3 or TRBV12-4 and TRBJ2-7, with 15 bases matching TRBD2. After removal of 7 bases from V and 0 bases from J, the junction contained 7 bases not matched to a gene. This CDR3 has 17 amino acids. CDR3 in amino acids: CASTLGTSGGLSYEQYF. Here the CDR3 DNA reads TGTGCCAGCACCCTCGGGACTAGCGGGGGGCTCTCCTACGAGCAGTACTTC.

This clonotype was detected once. A much larger clone lies a single base off, so this may be a read error. V usage is TRBV12-3 or TRBV12-4 and J usage is TRBJ2-1, with no clear D. This CDR3 region has 13 residues. The CDR3 DNA is TGTGCCAGCAGTTTGTCCGTACACAATAAGCAGTTCTTC. It codes for CASSLSVHNKQFF.

This clonotype was counted between two and nine times. V usage is TRBV6-1 and J usage is TRBJ1-1, with D maybe TRBD1 (5 bases). The V gene lost 2 bases and the J gene lost 7 bases, with 14 bases spanning the gap. CDR3 size: 14 residues. Germline CDR1 MNHNS, CDR2 SASEGT. CDR3 loop: CASSENWIRGEAFF. The CDR3 DNA sequence: TGTGCCAGCAGTGAAAATTGGATAAGGGGTGAAGCTTTCTTT.

This clonotype appeared a few times. This chain links TRBV3-1 with TRBJ2-3, with 9 nucleotides matching TRBD2. The trim removed 0 bases at V and 6 bases at J, leaving 4 bases unmatched. The germline gives CDR1 LGHDT, CDR2 YNNKEL (reference sequence). The CDR3 consists of 15 residues. This CDR3 is CASSQESSGRDTQYF. CDR3 coding DNA: TGTGCCAGCAGCCAAGAGTCCAGCGGGAGGGATACGCAGTATTTT.

The chain links TRBV28 to TRBJ2-7, with D possibly called TRBD1 or TRBD2 (6 bases each). The V end was cut by 4 bases, the J end by 3 bases, with 16 bases between. Germline lookup yields CDR1 MDHEN and CDR2 SYDVKM. This CDR3 contains 15 residues. This chain's CDR3 is CASSSPARGHYEQYF. For the CDR3, the DNA is TGTGCCAGCAGTTCCCCTGCCCGGGGGCACTACGAGCAGTACTTC. Filled out from reference TRBV28 and TRBJ2-7, the complete variable domain reads DVKVTQSSRYLVKRTGEKVFLECVQDMDHENMFWYRQDPGLGLRLIYFSYDVKMKEKGDIPEGYSVSREKKERFSLILESASTNQTSMYLCASSSPARGHYEQYFGPGTRLTVT.

This clonotype was seen a few times. The genes are TRBV5-1 and TRBJ1-4; possible D gene TRBD1, 5 bases. CDR3 size: 14 residues. Per germline, CDR1 SGHRS and CDR2 YFSETQ. V lost 1 base to trimming and J lost 8 bases, with 12 bases between them. Written as DNA, the CDR3 is TGCGCCAGCAGCTTGAAGCAGGGAAGGGAAAAACTGTTTTTT. Its translation is CASSLKQGREKLFF.

This clonotype was picked up a small number of times. The chain couples TRBV9 to TRBJ2-2, with D perhaps TRBD2 (6 bases). CDR1 SGDLS and CDR2 YYNGEE come from the germline V gene. The CDR3 loop spans 18 amino acids. V lost 0 bases to trimming and J lost 1 base, with 16 bases between them. CDR3 sequence reads: CASSVEFVGRGNTGELFF. Here the CDR3 DNA reads TGTGCCAGCAGCGTAGAATTCGTCGGGCGGGGGAACACCGGGGAGCTGTTTTTT.

In its sample, this clonotype was seen many times. The chain carries TRBV5-1 and TRBJ1-1; perhaps TRBD1 as D (6 bases). Deletions cut 4 bases from V and 12 bases from J, with 22 bases between. The CDR3 spans 14 residues. The germline V gene has CDR1 SGHRS and CDR2 YFSETQ. Written as DNA, the CDR3 is TGCGCCAGCAGCCCCGTCCCCGTGGGGGGCATTTCTTTCTTT. Its protein is CASSPVPVGGISFF.

The chain employs TRBV5-8 and TRBJ1-4; maybe TRBD1 (6 bases). V lost 1 base, J lost 8 bases, and 15 bases lay in between. Germline CDR1 is SGHTS and CDR2 is YDEGEE. This CDR3 spans 15 amino acids. DNA of the CDR3: TGTGCCAGCAGCTTGATTCTACAGGGTGGAGAAAAACTGTTTTTT. This translates into CASSLILQGGEKLFF.

In this sample, this clonotype turned up a few times. The CDR3 DNA reads TGCAGCGTTGAATTACGGGGAGGCACAGATACGCAGTATTTT. Translated, it gives CSVELRGGTDTQYF. The V gene is TRBV29-1, the J gene TRBJ2-3, with D possibly matching TRBD2 (5 bases). Germline V gene sequence: CDR1 SQVTM, CDR2 ANQGSEA. The CDR3 loop spans 14 amino acids. The germline V and J ends were trimmed by 2 bases and 1 base, with 10 bases remaining between them.

This clonotype turned up a few times. This chain connects TRBV2 to TRBJ2-3; 12 positions match TRBD2. The V gene's germline CDR1 is SNHLY and CDR2 FYNNEI. There are 18 residues in the CDR3. With V trimmed by 7 bases and J by 4 bases, 15 bases remained unmatched. For the CDR3, the DNA is TGTGCCAGCAACAACCCGACTAGCGGGGGCCTAGTGGCAGATACGCAGTATTTT. Amino acids: CASNNPTSGGLVADTQYF.

Only a few counts were recorded for this clonotype. V and J are TRBV5-1 and TRBJ2-1; a weak D match, TRBD2 (5 bases). The CDR3 consists of 15 residues. Trimming cost V 4 bases and J 7 bases, with 18 bases left between them. From germline, CDR1 is SGHRS and CDR2 YFSETQ. The CDR3 DNA is TGCGCCAGCAGCCTAACTAGGATCAGGCAGAATGAGCAGTTCTTC. It is translated as CASSLTRIRQNEQFF. The variable domain in full, completed from reference TRBV5-1 and TRBJ2-1, reads KAGVTQTPRYLIKTRGQQVTLSCSPISGHRSVSWYQQTPGQGLQFLFEYFSETQRNKGNFPGRFSGRQFSNSRSEMNVSTLELGDSALYLCASSLTRIRQNEQFFGPGTRLTVL.

In its sample, this clonotype was seen a few times. This chain joins TRBV3-1 and TRBJ2-2; D not resolved. The germline CDR1 and CDR2 sequences are LGHDT and YNNKEL (reference sequence). The V end lost 5 bases, the J end lost 7 bases, and 8 bases lay between the germline ends. The CDR3 loop spans 12 amino acids. The CDR3 reads CASSYGSGELFF. Here the CDR3 DNA reads TGTGCCAGCAGCTACGGCAGCGGGGAGCTGTTTTTT.

The chain links TRBV5-1 to TRBJ2-3; D is unclear. This CDR3 region has 15 residues. Germline-derived CDR1 and CDR2 are SGHRS and YFSETQ. Trimming left V 4 bases short and J 0 bases short, with 12 bases between. In nucleotides, the CDR3 is TGCGCCAGCAGCGTGGAACCAGACAGCACAGATACGCAGTATTTT. Translated: CASSVEPDSTDTQYF.

The chain has TRBV4-1 and TRBJ1-5; 7 bases agree with TRBD1. The V segment lost 0 bases and the J segment 6 bases; nucleotides outside the gene matches: 11. The CDR3 is made up of 17 amino acids. From germline, CDR1 is MGHRA and CDR2 YSYEKL. The CDR3: CASSQDPLRQGGQPQHF. CDR3 coding DNA: TGCGCCAGCAGCCAAGACCCCTTAAGACAGGGCGGTCAGCCCCAGCATTTT.

The CDR3 is CASSTARVWETQYF. CDR3 sequence (DNA): TGTGCCAGCAGCACCGCTCGGGTTTGGGAGACCCAGTACTTC. The rearrangement links TRBV7-2 to TRBJ2-5; no definite D call. CDR3 length: 14 amino acids. The V and J ends lost 5 bases and 5 bases respectively, with 15 bases between them. Germline assignment: CDR1 SGHTA and CDR2 FQGNSA.

In this sample, this clonotype turned up many times. The J gene is TRBJ2-2, the V gene TRBV28, with 7 bases that match TRBD1. This CDR3 is 17 amino acids long. In germline, CDR1 is MDHEN, CDR2 SYDVKM. V was pared by 5 bases and J by 3 bases, with 12 bases of the junction left unmatched. The CDR3 is CASSTGDTGWDTGELFF. CDR3 coding DNA: TGTGCCAGCAGTACAGGGGATACGGGATGGGACACCGGGGAGCTGTTTTTT.

This chain connects TRBV12-3 or TRBV12-4 to TRBJ1-6; D gene unclear. The CDR3 totals 13 residues. Deletions cut 1 base from V and 8 bases from J, with 6 bases between. The CDR3 nucleotides read TGTGCCAGCAGTTTAGTTCGGGATTCACCCCTCCACTTT. This codes for CASSLVRDSPLHF.

The chain employs TRBV5-1 and TRBJ2-1, with D possibly TRBD2 on 6 matching bases. The CDR3 covers 14 residues. V was pared by 2 bases and J by 7 bases, with 13 bases between. Per germline, CDR1 SGHRS and CDR2 YFSETQ. Here the CDR3 DNA reads TGCGCCAGCAGCTTAGGGGACTCGGGGAATGAGCAGTTCTTC. Its translation is CASSLGDSGNEQFF.

The chain is built from TRBV27 and TRBJ1-2; 11 positions match TRBD1. Germline trimming cut 1 base from V and 8 bases from J; bases unmatched to any gene: 9. The CDR3 sequence is 16 residues long. CDR1 is MNHEY and CDR2 is SMNVEV in the germline V gene (reference sequence). CDR3 sequence (DNA): TGTGCCAGCAGTTTATTCGGACAGGGGGCGTCGGAGGGCTACACCTTC. Encoded protein: CASSLFGQGASEGYTF.

This sequence joins TRBV4-2 and TRBJ2-3, with D hard to call. With 0 bases removed from V and 6 bases from J, the gap between germline ends came to 13 bases. The CDR3 totals 15 residues. CDR1 is LGHNA, CDR2 YNFKEQ, per germline. CDR3 sequence: CASSQDRPRSDTQYF. The CDR3 coding sequence is TGTGCCAGCAGCCAAGATCGGCCTAGAAGTGATACGCAGTATTTT.